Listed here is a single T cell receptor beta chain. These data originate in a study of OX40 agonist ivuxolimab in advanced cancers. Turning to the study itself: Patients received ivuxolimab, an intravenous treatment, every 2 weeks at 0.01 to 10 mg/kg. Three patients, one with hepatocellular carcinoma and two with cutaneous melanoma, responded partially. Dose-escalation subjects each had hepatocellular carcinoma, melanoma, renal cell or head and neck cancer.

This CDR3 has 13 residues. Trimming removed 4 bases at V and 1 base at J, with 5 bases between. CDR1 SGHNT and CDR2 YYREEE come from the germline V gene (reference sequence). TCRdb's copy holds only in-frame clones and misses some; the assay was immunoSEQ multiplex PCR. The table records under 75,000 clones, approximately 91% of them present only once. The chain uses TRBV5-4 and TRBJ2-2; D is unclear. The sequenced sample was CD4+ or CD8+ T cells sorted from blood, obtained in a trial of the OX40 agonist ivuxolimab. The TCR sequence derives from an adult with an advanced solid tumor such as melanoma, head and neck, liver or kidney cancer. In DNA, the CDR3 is TGTGCCAGCAGCATAGAGAACACCGGGGAGCTGTTTTTT. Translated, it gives CASSIENTGELFF.